The next 18 T cell receptor beta chains were all read from a single sample in a study of chemoradiotherapy in HPV16-positive cancers. This table comes from immunoSEQ multiplex PCR, and its TCRdb copy is limited to in-frame clones, with some not included. In the table there are tens of thousands of clones, more than 90% of which are singletons. Sequencing used blood, obtained from a patient who underwent chemoradiotherapy. These receptors all stem from a human donor with HPV-associated anogenital cancer.

Points on this clone: Other DNA sequences within the sample encode an identical CDR3. This chain uses TRBV30 with TRBJ1-5; TRBD1 is a possible D gene (5 bases). Germline CDR1 and CDR2: GTSNPN and SVGIG (reference sequence). This CDR3 region has 13 residues. V was cut by 3 bases and J by 6 bases, with 12 bases left in between. For the CDR3, the DNA is TGTGCCTGGAGCGTTAAGGGGAGTCAGCCCCAGCATTTT. It codes for CAWSVKGSQPQHF.

The J gene is TRBJ2-3, the V gene TRBV2, with 9 bases aligning to TRBD2. The trim removed 7 bases at V and 3 bases at J, leaving 5 bases unmatched. Germline V gene lookup returns CDR1 SNHLY and CDR2 FYNNEI. This CDR3 contains 14 residues. CDR3 loop: CASKRAGGTDTQYF. In DNA form, the CDR3 reads TGTGCCAGCAAACGAGCGGGAGGTACAGATACGCAGTATTTT. Drawing the rest from reference TRBV2 and TRBJ2-3, the complete variable domain is EPEVTQTPSHQVTQMGQEVILRCVPISNHLYFYWYRQILGQKVEFLVSFYNNEISEKSEIFDDQFSVERPDGSNFTLKIRSTKLEDSAMYFCASKRAGGTDTQYFGPGTRLTVL.

The chain couples TRBV30 to TRBJ2-5; 10 nucleotides agree with TRBD1. This CDR3 is 13 amino acids long. J gave up 4 bases and V 1 base, and 0 bases lay outside the gene matches. Germline V gives CDR1 GTSNPN, CDR2 SVGIG (reference sequence). Written as DNA, the CDR3 is TGTGCCTGGAGTGGGACAGGGGGAGAGACCCAGTACTTC. It yields the protein CAWSGTGGETQYF. The full variable domain, in which reference TRBV30 and TRBJ2-5 provide the parts outside the CDR3, is SQTIHQWPATLVQPVGSPLSLECTVEGTSNPNLYWYRQAAGRGLQLLFYSVGIGQISSEVPQNLSASRPQDRQFILSSKKLLLSDSGFYLCAWSGTGGETQYFGPGTRLLVL.

This rearrangement joins TRBV6-4 to TRBJ1-2; TRBD1 might be the D (5 bases). V dropped 7 bases and J dropped 8 bases, with 23 bases sitting between them. From germline, CDR1 is MRHNA and CDR2 SNTAGT. The CDR3 loop spans 15 amino acids. This chain's CDR3 is CASTAQAGLMRGYTF. DNA of the CDR3: TGTGCCAGCACCGCCCAGGCAGGGCTGATGAGAGGCTACACCTTC.

V and J are TRBV6-5 and TRBJ2-7, with 10 bases that match TRBD2. The CDR3 is 14 amino acids. The trim removed 7 bases at V and 3 bases at J, leaving 6 bases unmatched. Germline V gene lookup returns CDR1 MNHEY and CDR2 SVGAGI. CDR3 in amino acids: CASIGTSEDYEQYF. Written as DNA, the CDR3 is TGTGCCAGCATCGGGACTAGCGAAGACTACGAGCAGTACTTC.

Only one count was recorded for this clone. The V call is TRBV7-2, the J call TRBJ2-3; D unresolved. Trimming took off 5 bases at V and 5 bases at J, with 11 bases between the two ends. CDR1 is SGHTA, CDR2 FQGNSA, per germline. The CDR3 covers 13 residues. CDR3 sequence reads: CASSANRLDTQYF. CDR3 sequence (DNA): TGTGCCAGCAGCGCCAATCGTTTAGATACGCAGTATTTT.

The chain uses TRBV5-1 and TRBJ2-1; D is ambiguous. V was trimmed by 0 bases and J by 4 bases, leaving 5 bases between them. This CDR3 spans 13 amino acids. Germline-derived CDR1 and CDR2 are SGHRS and YFSETQ. The CDR3 coding sequence is TGCGCCAGCAGCTTGGTCGCTTACAATGAGCAGTTCTTC. Protein sequence: CASSLVAYNEQFF.

This sequence joins TRBV7-6 and TRBJ2-1, with 7 bases that match TRBD1. The CDR3 is made up of 15 amino acids. J gave up 4 bases and V 3 bases, and 6 bases lay outside the gene matches. Looked up from germline, CDR1 is SGHVS and CDR2 is FNYEAQ. The CDR3 here is CASSFGDRRYNEQFF. CDR3 coding DNA: TGTGCCAGCAGCTTCGGGGACAGACGTTACAATGAGCAGTTCTTC.

The chain uses TRBV5-1 and TRBJ2-7; tentatively, D is TRBD2 (6 bases). Trimming removed 0 bases from V and 2 bases from J, with 12 bases in between. This CDR3 contains 15 residues. The V gene's germline CDR1 is SGHRS and CDR2 YFSETQ. The CDR3 reads CASSLGGAKAYEQYF. DNA of the CDR3: TGCGCCAGCAGCTTGGGCGGGGCGAAGGCCTACGAGCAGTACTTC.

The chain uses TRBV7-9 and TRBJ1-5; TRBD1 agrees at 8 bases. The junction had 6 bases not matched to a gene; V was cut back by 3 bases and J by 5 bases. The length of the CDR3 is 15 residues. Germline loops: CDR1 SEHNR, CDR2 FQNEAQ (reference sequence). The chain's CDR3 is CASSFSSGGHQPQHF. Written as DNA, the CDR3 is TGTGCCAGCAGCTTCAGTTCAGGGGGCCATCAGCCCCAGCATTTT. The full variable domain, its missing parts supplied by reference TRBV7-9 and TRBJ1-5, is DTGVSQNPRHKITKRGQNVTFRCDPISEHNRLYWYRQTLGQGPEFLTYFQNEAQLEKSRLLSDRFSAERPKGSFSTLEIQRTEQGDSAMYLCASSFSSGGHQPQHFGDGTRLSIL.

The V gene is TRBV6-5, the J gene TRBJ1-2; 7 bases are shared with TRBD1. The CDR3 extends over 14 amino acids. V lost 2 bases to trimming and J lost 6 bases; unmatched junction nucleotides: 6. The germline CDR1 and CDR2 sequences are MNHEY and SVGAGI. Written as DNA, the CDR3 is TGTGCCAGCAGTTACCCCTCAGGGGGGGATGGCTACACCTTC. Translated, it gives CASSYPSGGDGYTF.

J is TRBJ2-7 and V is TRBV30; no firm D call. Germline-derived CDR1 and CDR2 are GTSNPN and SVGIG (reference sequence). Trimming stripped 0 bases from V and 7 bases from J, with 7 bases between. CDR3 length: 11 residues. In DNA form, the CDR3 reads TGTGCCTGGAGTGTACCCCGGGAGCAGTACTTC. Its translation: CAWSVPREQYF.

This clone appeared once. V and J are TRBV7-8 and TRBJ2-5; perhaps TRBD1 as D (5 bases). This CDR3 comprises 14 residues. V was clipped by 7 bases and J by 4 bases, with 16 bases between them. From germline, CDR1 is SGHVS and CDR2 FQNEAQ. CDR3 region: CASNRQGAVETQYF. DNA for the CDR3: TGTGCCAGCAATAGGCAGGGCGCGGTAGAGACCCAGTACTTC. The entire variable domain, with the rest obtained from reference TRBV7-8 and TRBJ2-5, is as follows: GAGVSQSPRYKVAKRGQDVALRCDPISGHVSLFWYQQALGQGPEFLTYFQNEAQLDKSGLPSDRFFAERPEGSVSTLKIQRTQQEDSAVYLCASNRQGAVETQYFGPGTRLLVL.

The chain recombines TRBV7-2 with TRBJ2-1; D is uncertain. Germline loops: CDR1 SGHTA, CDR2 FQGNSA. The ends were cut back, 0 bases at V and 5 bases at J, with 5 bases in the middle. This CDR3 region has 13 residues. The CDR3 bases are TGTGCCAGCAGCTTAGCATGGGACAATGAGCAGTTCTTC. Translating gives CASSLAWDNEQFF.

The chain employs TRBV5-1 and TRBJ1-4; 7 positions agree with TRBD1. Germline V gene data show CDR1 as SGHRS and CDR2 as YFSETQ. Trimming at V came to 5 bases and at J to 8 bases, leaving 6 bases not matched to a gene. This CDR3 is built from 13 residues. The CDR3 DNA reads as TGCGCCAGCAGTCTACAGGGGAACGAAAAACTGTTTTTT. It is translated as CASSLQGNEKLFF.

This chain uses TRBV7-2 with TRBJ2-1; 12 nucleotides agree with TRBD2. Per the germline V gene, CDR1 is SGHTA and CDR2 is FQGNSA. This CDR3 spans 15 amino acids. V shed 4 bases, J shed 9 bases, and the junction held 7 bases outside the gene matches. DNA for the CDR3: TGTGCCAGCAGCTCTACGGCTAGCGGGGGGGCTGAGCAGTTCTTC. Translating it yields CASSSTASGGAEQFF.

This chain uses TRBV9 with TRBJ2-3; 8 bases agree with TRBD1. V lost 3 bases to trimming and J lost 2 bases; unmatched junction nucleotides: 8. The V gene's germline CDR1 is SGDLS and CDR2 YYNGEE. The CDR3 totals 16 residues. CDR3 nucleotide sequence: TGTGCCAGCAGCGCCCTCCAGGGGGCTCTCACAGATACGCAGTATTTT. Residues: CASSALQGALTDTQYF.

CDR3 bases: TGTGCCACCAGCCCCGATGCTAACTATGGCTACACCTTC. Amino acids: CATSPDANYGYTF. V gene TRBV15 combines with J gene TRBJ1-2, with unresolved D. V was cut by 5 bases and J by 0 bases, with 7 bases left in between. Germline lookup yields CDR1 LNHNV and CDR2 YYDKDF (reference sequence). The CDR3 loop spans 13 amino acids.